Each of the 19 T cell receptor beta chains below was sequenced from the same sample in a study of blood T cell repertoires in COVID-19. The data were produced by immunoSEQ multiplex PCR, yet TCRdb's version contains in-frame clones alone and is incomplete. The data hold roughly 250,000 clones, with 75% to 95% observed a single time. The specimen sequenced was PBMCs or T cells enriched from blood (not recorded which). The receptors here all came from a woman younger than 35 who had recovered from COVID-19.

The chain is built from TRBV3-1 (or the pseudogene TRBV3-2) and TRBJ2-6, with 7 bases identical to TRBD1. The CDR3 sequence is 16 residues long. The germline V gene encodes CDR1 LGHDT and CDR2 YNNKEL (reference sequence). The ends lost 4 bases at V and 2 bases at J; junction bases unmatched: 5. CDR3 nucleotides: TGTGCCAGCAGCCGTAACAGGGGACCTGGGGCCAACGTCCTGACTTTC. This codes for CASSRNRGPGANVLTF.

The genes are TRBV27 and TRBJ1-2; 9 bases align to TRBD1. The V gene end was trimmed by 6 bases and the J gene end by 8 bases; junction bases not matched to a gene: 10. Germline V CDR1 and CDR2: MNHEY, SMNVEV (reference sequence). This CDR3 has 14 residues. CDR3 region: CASSSDRGAGGYTF. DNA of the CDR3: TGTGCCAGCAGCTCCGACAGGGGGGCGGGCGGCTACACCTTC.

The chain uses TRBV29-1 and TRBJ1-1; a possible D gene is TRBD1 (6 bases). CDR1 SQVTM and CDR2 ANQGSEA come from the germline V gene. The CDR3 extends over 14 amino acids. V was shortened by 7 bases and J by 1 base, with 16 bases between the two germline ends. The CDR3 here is CSAKEGGANTEAFF. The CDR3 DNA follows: TGCAGCGCGAAGGAAGGGGGAGCGAACACTGAAGCTTTCTTT.

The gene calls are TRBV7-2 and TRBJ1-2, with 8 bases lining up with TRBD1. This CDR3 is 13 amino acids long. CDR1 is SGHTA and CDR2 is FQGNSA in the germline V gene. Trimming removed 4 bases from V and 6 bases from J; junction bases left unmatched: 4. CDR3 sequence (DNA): TGTGCCAGCAGCTACGTACAGGGGGATGGCTACACCTTC. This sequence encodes CASSYVQGDGYTF.

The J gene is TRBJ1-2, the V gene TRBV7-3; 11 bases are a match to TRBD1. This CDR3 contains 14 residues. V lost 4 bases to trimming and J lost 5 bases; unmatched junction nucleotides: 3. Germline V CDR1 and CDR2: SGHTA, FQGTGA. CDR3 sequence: CASSYGQGAYGYTF. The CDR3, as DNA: TGTGCCAGCAGCTACGGACAGGGGGCTTATGGCTACACCTTC.

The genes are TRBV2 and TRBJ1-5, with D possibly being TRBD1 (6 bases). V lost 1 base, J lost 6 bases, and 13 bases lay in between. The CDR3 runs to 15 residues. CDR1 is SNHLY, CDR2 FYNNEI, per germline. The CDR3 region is CASSEEGQGSQPQHF. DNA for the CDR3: TGTGCCAGCAGTGAAGAAGGTCAGGGGAGTCAGCCCCAGCATTTT.

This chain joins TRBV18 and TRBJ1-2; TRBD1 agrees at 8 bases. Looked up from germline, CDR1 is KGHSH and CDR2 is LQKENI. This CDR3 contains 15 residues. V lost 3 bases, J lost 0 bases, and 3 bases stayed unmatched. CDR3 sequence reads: CASSPRTGTNYGYTF. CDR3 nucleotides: TGTGCCAGCTCACCCAGGACAGGGACTAACTATGGCTACACCTTC.

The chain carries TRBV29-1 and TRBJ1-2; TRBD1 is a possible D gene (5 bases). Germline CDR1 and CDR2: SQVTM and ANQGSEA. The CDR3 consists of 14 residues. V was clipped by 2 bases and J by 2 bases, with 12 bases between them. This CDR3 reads CSVEPTGENYGYTF. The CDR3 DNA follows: TGCAGCGTTGAACCCACGGGGGAAAACTATGGCTACACCTTC.

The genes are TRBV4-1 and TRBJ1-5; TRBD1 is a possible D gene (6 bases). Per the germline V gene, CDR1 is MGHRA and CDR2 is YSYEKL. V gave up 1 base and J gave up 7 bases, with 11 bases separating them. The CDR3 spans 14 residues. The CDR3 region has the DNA TGCGCCAGCAGCCAAGTGGGGGCTGGCCAGCCCCAGCATTTT. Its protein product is CASSQVGAGQPQHF.

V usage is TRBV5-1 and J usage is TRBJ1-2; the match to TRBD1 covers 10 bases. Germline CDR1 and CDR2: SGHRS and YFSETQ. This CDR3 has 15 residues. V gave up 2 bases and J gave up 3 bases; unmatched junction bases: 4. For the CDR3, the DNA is TGCGCCAGCAGCTTATCCGGGACAGGGGACTATGGCTACACCTTC. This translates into CASSLSGTGDYGYTF.

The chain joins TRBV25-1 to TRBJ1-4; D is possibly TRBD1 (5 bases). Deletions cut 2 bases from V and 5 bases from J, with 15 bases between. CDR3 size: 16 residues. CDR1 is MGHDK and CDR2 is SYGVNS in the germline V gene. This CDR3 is CASSEDWGSVNEKLFF. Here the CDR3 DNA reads TGTGCCAGCAGTGAAGATTGGGGCAGCGTGAATGAAAAACTGTTTTTT.

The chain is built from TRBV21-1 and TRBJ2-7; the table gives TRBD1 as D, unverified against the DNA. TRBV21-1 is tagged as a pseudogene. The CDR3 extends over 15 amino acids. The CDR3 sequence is CASSNQYSLSYEQYF. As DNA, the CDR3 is TGTGCCAGCAGCAATCAATACAGCCTCTCCTACGAGCAGTACTTC.

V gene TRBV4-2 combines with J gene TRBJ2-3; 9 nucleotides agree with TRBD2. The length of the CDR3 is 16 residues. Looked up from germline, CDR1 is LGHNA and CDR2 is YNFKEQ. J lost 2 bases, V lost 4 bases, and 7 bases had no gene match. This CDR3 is CASSRTGTSLTDTQYF. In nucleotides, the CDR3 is TGTGCCAGCAGCCGGACCGGGACTAGCCTCACAGATACGCAGTATTTT.

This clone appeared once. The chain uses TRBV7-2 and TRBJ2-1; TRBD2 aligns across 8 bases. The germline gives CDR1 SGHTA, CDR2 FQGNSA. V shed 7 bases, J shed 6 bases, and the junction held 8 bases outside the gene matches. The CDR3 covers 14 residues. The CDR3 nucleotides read TGTGCCAGCACGCGAGCGGGAGAGGGCAATGAGCAGTTCTTC. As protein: CASTRAGEGNEQFF.

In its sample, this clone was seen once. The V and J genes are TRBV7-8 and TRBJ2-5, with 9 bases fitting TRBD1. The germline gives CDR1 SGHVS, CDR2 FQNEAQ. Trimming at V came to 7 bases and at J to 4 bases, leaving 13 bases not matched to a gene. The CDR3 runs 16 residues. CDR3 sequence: CASIRTGTGFGETQYF. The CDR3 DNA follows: TGTGCCAGCATCCGGACCGGGACAGGGTTCGGAGAGACCCAGTACTTC.

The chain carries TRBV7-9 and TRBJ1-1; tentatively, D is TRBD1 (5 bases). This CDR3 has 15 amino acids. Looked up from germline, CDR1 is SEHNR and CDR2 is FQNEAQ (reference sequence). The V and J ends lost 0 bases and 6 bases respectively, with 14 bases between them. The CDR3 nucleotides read TGTGCCAGCAGCTTAGCGTCGCGTGGAGGGGCTGAAGCTTTCTTT. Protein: CASSLASRGGAEAFF.

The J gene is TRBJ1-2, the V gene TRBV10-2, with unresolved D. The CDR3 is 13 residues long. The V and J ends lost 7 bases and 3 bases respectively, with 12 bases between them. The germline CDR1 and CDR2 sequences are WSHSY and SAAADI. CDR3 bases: TGCGCCAGCAAAGGAGGGTCTCACTATGGCTACACCTTC. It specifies CASKGGSHYGYTF.

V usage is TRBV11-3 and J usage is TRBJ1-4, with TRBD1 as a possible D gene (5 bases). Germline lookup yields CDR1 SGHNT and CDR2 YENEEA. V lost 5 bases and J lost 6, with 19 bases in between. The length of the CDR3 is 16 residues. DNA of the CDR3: TGTGCCAGCAGCCGACGAGGACAAAGGTCGGATGAAAAACTGTTTTTT. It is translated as CASSRRGQRSDEKLFF.

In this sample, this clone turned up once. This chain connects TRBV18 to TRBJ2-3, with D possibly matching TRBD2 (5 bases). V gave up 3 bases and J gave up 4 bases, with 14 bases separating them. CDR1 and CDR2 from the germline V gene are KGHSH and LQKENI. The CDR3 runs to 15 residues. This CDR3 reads CASSPGNPGADTQYF. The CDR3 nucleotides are TGTGCCAGCTCACCCGGGAACCCCGGGGCAGATACGCAGTATTTT.